This entry features one T cell receptor (beta chain) sequence. The data were produced by immunoSEQ multiplex PCR, yet TCRdb's version contains in-frame clones alone and is incomplete. This sample has tens of thousands of clones, with 85% to 95% found just once. This sample was included in a study of T cells after somatic rescue of genetic block. V was clipped by 4 bases and J by 2 bases, with 10 bases between them. This CDR3 is 14 amino acids long. CDR1 and CDR2 (germline): SNHLY, FYNNEI. This clonotype was obtained from a man aged 40-50 years. The gene calls are TRBV2 and TRBJ2-3; a weak D match, TRBD1 (6 bases). Sequenced: peripheral blood mononuclear cells (PBMCs). In nucleotides, the CDR3 is TGTGCCAGCAGTGGGGGGCGGTCCACAGATACGCAGTATTTT. This encodes CASSGGRSTDTQYF.